The present T cell receptor beta chain was sequenced within a study of identical twins. TCRdb fed the 5' RACE reads into MiXCR, producing one record per CDR3 protein. Of around 490,000 distinct CDR3 sequences detected, more than 20% appear once; the ten largest clones hold about 0.5%. Findings and limits, study-wide: Invariant MAIT and iNKT cells could partly confound zero-insertion analyses. Insertions were reduced in abundant cord blood beta clonotypes but not in memory repertoires. Twins' excess sharing was less marked for out-of-frame beta sequences.

Turning to this clonotype: Its cognate antigen is unknown.

Germline-derived CDR1 and CDR2 are SGHDT and YYEEEE. This CDR3 spans 15 amino acids. V was pared by 2 bases and J by 2 bases, with 4 bases of the junction left unmatched. These data are also associated with another study on yellow fever vaccine responses in identical twins.

This TCR was sampled from a young woman in good health. The chain couples TRBV5-6 to TRBJ2-5, with 9 bases lining up with TRBD2. Sequencing used CD4+ T cells sorted from blood. The CDR3 DNA reads as TGTGCCAGCAGCTTAGGACTAGCGACACAAGAGACCCAGTACTTC. It yields the protein CASSLGLATQETQYF.